The next 17 T cell receptor beta chains were all read from a single sample in a study of regulatory T cells in long-lasting Graves disease. Time point defined: newly diagnosed GD, antithyroid drugs for less than 3 months. The TCR library was prepared using RNA isolated from PBMCs. Arm-PCR of CDR3 regions and iRepertoire HTBI primers were the basis on which TCR beta libraries were built. MiXCR, run by TCRdb on the multiplex PCR reads, gives a single entry per CDR3 protein. The repertoire has 360,000 or so distinct CDR3 sequences, around 17% of them found once; the top ten carry roughly 30%. The sample was also linked to a second study, of T cells in Graves' hyperthyroidism and ophthalmopathy.

Specimen: peripheral blood mononuclear cells (PBMCs), collected at new diagnosis, from a patient treated with antithyroid drugs. Every receptor here comes from a man aged 40-49 years with Graves disease.

In the case of this clonotype: It may be a read error: a sequence one base away is much more abundant. The rearrangement links TRBV7-9 to TRBJ2-2; D is possibly TRBD2 (5 bases). In germline, CDR1 is SEHNR, CDR2 FQNEAQ (reference sequence). This CDR3 has 13 residues. Trimming left V 0 bases short and J 7 bases short, with 6 bases between. CDR3 DNA sequence: TGTGCCAGCAGCTTAGCGGCGGGCGGGGAGCTGTTTTTT. Its translation is CASSLAAGGELFF.

The genes are TRBV29-1 and TRBJ2-7; perhaps TRBD2 as D (6 bases). Germline V gene lookup returns CDR1 SQVTM and CDR2 ANQGSEA. This CDR3 is 14 amino acids long. The V and J ends lost 6 bases and 0 bases respectively, with 15 bases between them. CDR3 in amino acids: CSVAPGLRSYEQYF. CDR3 coding DNA: TGCAGCGTGGCTCCGGGACTCCGCTCCTACGAGCAGTACTTC.

This clonotype was recorded a few times. At one end the junction does not follow the germline gene, possibly because of a read error. The rearrangement links TRBV15 to TRBJ1-6; possibly TRBD1 for D (5 bases). The CDR3 consists of 16 residues. Germline CDR1 and CDR2: LNHNV and YYDKDF (reference sequence). The CDR3 nucleotides are TGTGCCACCAGCACCCGCCGGGGCTCCTTTAATTCACCCCTCCACTTT. The encoded protein is CATSTRRGSFNSPLHF.

This clonotype was counted ten times or more. This chain links TRBV18 with TRBJ1-1; D is possibly TRBD1 (6 bases). The germline CDR1 and CDR2 sequences are KGHSH and LQKENI. The CDR3 is made up of 13 amino acids. Trimming stripped 4 bases from V and 3 bases from J, with 9 bases between. The CDR3 here is CASSQGVDTEAFF. DNA for the CDR3: TGTGCCAGCTCACAGGGGGTTGACACTGAAGCTTTCTTT.

This clonotype was observed many times. The genes are TRBV7-2 and TRBJ1-1; D is perhaps TRBD1 (6 bases). The V end lost 6 bases, the J end lost 1 base, and 15 bases lay between the germline ends. This CDR3 is 15 amino acids long. Germline CDR1 is SGHTA and CDR2 is FQGNSA. For the CDR3, the DNA is TGTGCCAGCAGGCTGACGGGGGGGGCGAACACTGAAGCTTTCTTT. Its translation: CASRLTGGANTEAFF.

Comment on this clonotype: A read error is likely here: a far larger clone is one base away. The chain carries TRBV2 and TRBJ1-1, with unresolved D. Deletions cut 4 bases from V and 0 bases from J, with 6 bases between. From germline, CDR1 is SNHLY and CDR2 FYNNEI. The CDR3 extends over 13 amino acids. CDR3 DNA: TGTGCCAGCAGTGCCACAATGAACACTGAAGCTTTCTTT. Encoded protein: CASSATMNTEAFF.

Comments on this clonotype: This likely came from a read error, as a far larger clone is one base away. The chain uses TRBV12-3 or TRBV12-4 and TRBJ1-1; TRBD1 might be the D (5 bases). CDR3 length equals 11 residues. The CDR3 here is CASSGGTEASF. CDR3 in DNA: TGTGCCAGCAGTGGGGGGACTGAAGCTTCCTTT.

Ten or more counts support this clonotype. Here the CDR3 DNA reads TGTGCCAGCGGGTCGGTGATGGGCGGGGAGCTGTTTTTT. Its translation is CASGSVMGGELFF. The J gene is TRBJ2-2, the V gene TRBV2; D remains ambiguous. V was trimmed by 8 bases and J by 7 bases, leaving 14 bases between them. The CDR3 sequence is 13 residues long. The germline V gene has CDR1 SNHLY and CDR2 FYNNEI.

This clonotype was detected ten times or more. The chain uses TRBV5-1 and TRBJ2-5, with D unresolved. Trimming left V 4 bases short and J 3 bases short, with 10 bases between. In germline, CDR1 is SGHRS, CDR2 YFSETQ. The CDR3 has 13 residues. In nucleotides, the CDR3 is TGCGCCAGCAGCCTGGGTGCGGAAGAGACCCAGTACTTC. Translation: CASSLGAEETQYF.

This clonotype was seen ten or more times. The CDR3 here is CASSRMYEQYF. CDR3 nucleotide sequence: TGTGCCAGCAGTCGCATGTACGAGCAGTACTTC. This chain joins TRBV12-3 or TRBV12-4 and TRBJ2-7, with D unclear. Trimming removed 5 bases from V and 4 bases from J, with 6 bases in between. The CDR3 runs to 11 residues.

A word on this clonotype: A single base separates this from a much larger clone, so it may be a read error. The chain couples TRBV11-2 to TRBJ2-1, with D hard to call. The end of the DNA fits TRBJ2-7 better, so the J call may be wrong. CDR1 SGHAT and CDR2 FQNNGV come from the germline V gene. The CDR3 spans 13 residues. CDR3 sequence reads: CASSPDGYNEQYF. CDR3 DNA sequence: TGTGCCAGCAGCCCGGACGGGTACAATGAGCAGTACTTC.

The chain combines TRBV18 with TRBJ1-4; 8 positions match TRBD1. Germline trimming cut 3 bases from V and 7 bases from J; bases unmatched to any gene: 7. Germline loops: CDR1 KGHSH, CDR2 LQKENI. The CDR3 runs 15 residues. The DNA for the CDR3 is TGTGCCAGCTCACCTGGGACAGGACTCGGTGAAAAACTGTTTTTT. Its protein product is CASSPGTGLGEKLFF.

This clonotype was detected ten times or more. Germline is not matched at one junction end, which may reflect a read error. The genes are TRBV5-1 and TRBJ1-5, with D tentatively TRBD1 (5 bases). The CDR3 runs 13 residues. Germline values: CDR1 SGHRS, CDR2 YFSETQ. CDR3 nucleotides: TGTGCCAGCAGCTTAACCCAGGGTCAGCCCCAGCATTTT. Its translation: CASSLTQGQPQHF.

This clonotype was seen at least ten times. The chain couples TRBV5-1 to TRBJ2-7, with TRBD1 identical over 8 bases. There are 15 residues in the CDR3. V was pared by 4 bases and J by 6 bases, with 12 bases of the junction left unmatched. CDR1 is SGHRS and CDR2 is YFSETQ in the germline V gene. The CDR3 region is CASSTLPRGQGEQYF. CDR3 nucleotide sequence: TGCGCCAGCAGCACCCTTCCCAGGGGGCAAGGCGAGCAGTACTTC.

J is TRBJ2-7 and V is TRBV7-2; D call uncertain. Deletions cut 0 bases from V and 5 bases from J, with 8 bases between. Per the germline V gene, CDR1 is SGHTA and CDR2 is FQGNSA. The CDR3 spans 13 residues. The CDR3 here is CASSLAPLNEQYF. CDR3 DNA sequence: TGTGCCAGCAGCTTAGCCCCCCTAAACGAGCAGTACTTC.

This clonotype has a count of ten or more. The V gene is TRBV5-1, the J gene TRBJ2-3; 8 nucleotides align to TRBD1. The V gene's germline CDR1 is SGHRS and CDR2 YFSETQ. The CDR3 contains 15 residues. Unmatched junction bases numbered 3, after V lost 1 base and J lost 2 bases. The CDR3 here is CASSLWDRTTDTQYF. CDR3 in DNA: TGCGCCAGCAGCTTGTGGGACAGGACCACAGATACGCAGTATTTT.

This clonotype has just a few counts. The chain carries TRBV9 and TRBJ1-5; D call uncertain. Germline CDR1 reads SGDLS; CDR2 reads YYNGEE. This CDR3 has 12 residues. Trimming pared 0 bases from V and 9 bases from J, leaving 7 bases between. The CDR3 bases are TGTGCCAGCAGCGTAGTGAGGAGGCCCCAGCATTTT. Amino acids: CASSVVRRPQHF.